What follows is one TCR beta chain and its context. Its antigen is unidentified. The record originates from a study of beta chain features in type 1 diabetes. Study-wide context: The study found patients and healthy donors alike in age, gender and cell yields.

The investigators reverse transcribed all of the isolated RNA, so they sequenced expressed TCRB transcripts. Sequencing used immunoSEQ multiplex PCR; TCRdb keeps in-frame clones, though not all of them. Of 450,000 to 550,000 clones in the sample, approximately 31% were seen once. Based on CD45RO/CCR7/CD25/CD127/CD95/CD27, CD4+ regulatory, stem cell-like memory, naive and central memory cells were sorted. Without exception, sorted populations had purity beyond 98%. Study-wide points: TCRB CDR3 length was moderately but significantly reduced in all four CD4+ subsets of Type 1 diabetes patients.

This receptor was taken from a man between 18 and 29 years old in good health. Source material: naive CD4+ T cells from blood.

The CDR3 reads CAISEVATLIVKNIQYF. In DNA, the CDR3 is TGTGCCATCAGTGAAGTAGCCACGCTTATAGTTAAAAACATTCAGTACTTC. This rearrangement joins TRBV10-3 to TRBJ2-4; D call uncertain. The CDR3 spans 17 residues. Germline-derived CDR1 and CDR2 are ENHRY and SYGVKD. The V end was cut by 3 bases, the J end by 4 bases, with 19 bases between.